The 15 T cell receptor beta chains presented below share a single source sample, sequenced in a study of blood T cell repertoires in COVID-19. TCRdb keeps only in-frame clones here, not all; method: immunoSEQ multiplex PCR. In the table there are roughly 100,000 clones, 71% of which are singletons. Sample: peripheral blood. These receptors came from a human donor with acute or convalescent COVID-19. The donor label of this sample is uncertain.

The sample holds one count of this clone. CDR3 bases: TGTGCCAGCAGTTCACAGGGGTTGGCCGGGGAGCTGTTTTTT. It yields the protein CASSSQGLAGELFF. The chain recombines TRBV11-3 with TRBJ2-2; 7 bases are shared with TRBD1. The length of the CDR3 is 14 residues. In germline, CDR1 is SGHNT, CDR2 YENEEA. Trimming took 6 bases from V and 6 from J; bases not matched to a gene: 7.

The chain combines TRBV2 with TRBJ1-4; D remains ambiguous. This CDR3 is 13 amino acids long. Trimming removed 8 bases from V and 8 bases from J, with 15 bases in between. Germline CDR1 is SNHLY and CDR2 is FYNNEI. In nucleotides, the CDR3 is TGTGCCAGCGCCCCCGGGGTGGAGGAAAAACTGTTTTTT. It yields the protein CASAPGVEEKLFF.

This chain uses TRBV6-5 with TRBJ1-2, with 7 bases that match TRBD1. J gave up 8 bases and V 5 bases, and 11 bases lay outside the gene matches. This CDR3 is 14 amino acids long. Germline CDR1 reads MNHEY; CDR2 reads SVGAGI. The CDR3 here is CASSPGGGGGGYTF. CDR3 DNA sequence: TGTGCCAGCAGTCCCGGAGGGGGCGGAGGAGGCTACACCTTC.

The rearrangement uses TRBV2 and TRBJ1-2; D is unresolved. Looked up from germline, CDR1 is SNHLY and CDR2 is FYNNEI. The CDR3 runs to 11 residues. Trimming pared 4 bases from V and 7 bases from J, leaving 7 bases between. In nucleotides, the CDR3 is TGTGCCAGCAGTGCGAGTTCTGGCTACACCTTC. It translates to CASSASSGYTF.

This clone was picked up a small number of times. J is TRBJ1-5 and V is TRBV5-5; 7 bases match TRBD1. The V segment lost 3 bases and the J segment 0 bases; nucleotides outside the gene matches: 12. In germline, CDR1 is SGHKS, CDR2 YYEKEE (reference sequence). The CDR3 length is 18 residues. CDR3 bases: TGTGCCAGCAGCTCGACAGGGAGTTTGGGCCATAGCAATCAGCCCCAGCATTTT. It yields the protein CASSSTGSLGHSNQPQHF. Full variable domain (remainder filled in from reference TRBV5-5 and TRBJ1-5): DAGVTQSPTHLIKTRGQQVTLRCSPISGHKSVSWYQQVLGQGPQFIFQYYEKEERGRGNFPDRFSARQFPNYSSELNVNALLLGDSALYLCASSSTGSLGHSNQPQHFGDGTRLSIL.

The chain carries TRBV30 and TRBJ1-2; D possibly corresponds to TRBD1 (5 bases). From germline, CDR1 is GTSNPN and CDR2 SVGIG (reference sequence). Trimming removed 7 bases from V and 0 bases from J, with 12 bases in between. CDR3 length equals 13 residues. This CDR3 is CASGGAPNYGYTF. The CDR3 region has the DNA TGTGCCTCCGGAGGGGCACCTAACTATGGCTACACCTTC.

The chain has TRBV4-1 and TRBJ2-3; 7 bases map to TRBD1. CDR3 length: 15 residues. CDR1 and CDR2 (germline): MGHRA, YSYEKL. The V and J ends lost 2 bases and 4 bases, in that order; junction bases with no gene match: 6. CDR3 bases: TGCGCCAGCAGCCAACACGGGACAGCCGCAGATACGCAGTATTTT. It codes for CASSQHGTAADTQYF.

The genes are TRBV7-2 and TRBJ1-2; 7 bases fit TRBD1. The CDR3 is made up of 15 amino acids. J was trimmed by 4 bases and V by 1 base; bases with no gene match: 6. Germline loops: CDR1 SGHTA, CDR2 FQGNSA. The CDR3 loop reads CASSLVRQGGYGYTF. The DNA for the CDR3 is TGTGCCAGCAGCTTAGTGCGCCAGGGGGGCTATGGCTACACCTTC. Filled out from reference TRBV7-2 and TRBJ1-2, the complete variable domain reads GAGVSQSPSNKVTEKGKDVELRCDPISGHTALYWYRQSLGQGLEFLIYFQGNSAPDKSGLPSDRFSAERTGGSVSTLTIQRTQQEDSAVYLCASSLVRQGGYGYTFGSGTRLTVV.

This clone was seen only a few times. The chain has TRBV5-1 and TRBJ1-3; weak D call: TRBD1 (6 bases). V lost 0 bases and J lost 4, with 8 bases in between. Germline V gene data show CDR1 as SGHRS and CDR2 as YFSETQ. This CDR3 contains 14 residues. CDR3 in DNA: TGCGCCAGCAGCTTGGAGACAGGAGGAAACACCATATATTTT. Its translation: CASSLETGGNTIYF.

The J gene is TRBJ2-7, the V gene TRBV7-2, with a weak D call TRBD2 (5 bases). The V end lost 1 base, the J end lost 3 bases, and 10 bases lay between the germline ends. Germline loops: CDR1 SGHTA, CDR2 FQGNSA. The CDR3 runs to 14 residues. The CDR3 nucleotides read TGTGCCAGCAGCTTAGGTGGCGGGTTCTACGAGCAGTACTTC. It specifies CASSLGGGFYEQYF. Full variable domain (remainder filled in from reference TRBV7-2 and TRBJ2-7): GAGVSQSPSNKVTEKGKDVELRCDPISGHTALYWYRQSLGQGLEFLIYFQGNSAPDKSGLPSDRFSAERTGGSVSTLTIQRTQQEDSAVYLCASSLGGGFYEQYFGPGTRLTVT.

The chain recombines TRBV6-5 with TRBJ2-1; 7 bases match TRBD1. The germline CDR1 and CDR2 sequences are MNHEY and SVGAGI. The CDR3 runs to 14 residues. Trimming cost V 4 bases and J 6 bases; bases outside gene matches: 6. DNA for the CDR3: TGTGCCAGCAGTTCGATGGGGGACAGCAATGAGCAGTTCTTC. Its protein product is CASSSMGDSNEQFF.

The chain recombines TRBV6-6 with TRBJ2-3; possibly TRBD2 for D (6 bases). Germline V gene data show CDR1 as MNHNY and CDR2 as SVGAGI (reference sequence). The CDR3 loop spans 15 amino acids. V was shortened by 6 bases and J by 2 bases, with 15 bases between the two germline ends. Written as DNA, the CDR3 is TGTGCCAGCAGCAAGTCAGGAGGGCTCACAGATACGCAGTATTTT. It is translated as CASSKSGGLTDTQYF.

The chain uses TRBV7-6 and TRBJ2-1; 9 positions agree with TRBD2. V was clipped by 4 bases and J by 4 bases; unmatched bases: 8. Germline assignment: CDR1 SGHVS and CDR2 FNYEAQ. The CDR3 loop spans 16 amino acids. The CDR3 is CASSSELAGMYNEQFF. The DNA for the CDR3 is TGTGCCAGCAGCTCAGAACTAGCGGGCATGTACAATGAGCAGTTCTTC. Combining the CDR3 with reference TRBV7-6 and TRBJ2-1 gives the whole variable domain GAGVSQSPRYKVTKRGQDVALRCDPISGHVSLYWYRQALGQGPEFLTYFNYEAQQDKSGLPNDRFSAERPEGSISTLTIQRTEQRDSAMYRCASSSELAGMYNEQFFGPGTRLTVL.

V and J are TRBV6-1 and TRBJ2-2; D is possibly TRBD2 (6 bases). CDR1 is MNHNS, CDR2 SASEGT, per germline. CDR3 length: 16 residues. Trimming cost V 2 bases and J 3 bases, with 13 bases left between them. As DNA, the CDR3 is TGTGCCAGCAGTGAATTTGCAGGGACTTACACCGGGGAGCTGTTTTTT. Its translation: CASSEFAGTYTGELFF.

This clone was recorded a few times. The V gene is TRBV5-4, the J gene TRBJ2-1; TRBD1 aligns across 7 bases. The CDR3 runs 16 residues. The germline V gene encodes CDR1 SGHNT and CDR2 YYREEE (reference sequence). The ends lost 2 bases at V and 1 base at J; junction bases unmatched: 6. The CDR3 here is CASSFSHRGSYNEQFF. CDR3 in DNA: TGTGCCAGCAGCTTTTCCCACAGGGGATCCTACAATGAGCAGTTCTTC. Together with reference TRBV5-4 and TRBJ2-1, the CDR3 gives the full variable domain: ETGVTQSPTHLIKTRGQQVTLRCSSQSGHNTVSWYQQALGQGPQFIFQYYREEENGRGNFPPRFSGLQFPNYSSELNVNALELDDSALYLCASSFSHRGSYNEQFFGPGTRLTVL.